This T cell receptor (beta chain) was sequenced during a study of cytomegalovirus exposure and HLA in healthy donors listed by TCRdb under 2017. Background for the entire study: In an earlier analysis of 550 to 750 of the donors, under 300 Gb of sequence data and 90 million to 120 million unique TCR beta sequences from 150 million to 200 million T cells were reported. Around 320 gigabases of sequencing data and approximately 84 million unique TCR sequences were included in an early release covering roughly 600 HLA-typed donors. The genetic ancestry cluster associated with self-reported Caucasian donors included 81% of the roughly 410 genotyped donors. The study aimed to test whether cataloging public T cell receptors could reveal signatures of past pathogen exposure. Using immunosequencing, the study profiled T cell repertoires from fewer than 700 subjects and related those repertoires to cytomegalovirus serostatus. Along with the roughly 700-subject first cohort, a separate validation cohort of over 90 different subjects was used. The study combined high-throughput TCR immunosequencing, statistical association of individual TCRs with disease status, and machine learning to predict cytomegalovirus infection status. A later analysis re-analyzed previously published TCR beta repertoires from several hundred donors and added high-resolution HLA genotyping to study TCR occurrence patterns. Rather than using new phenotypic data, the later analysis identified candidate immune exposures from TCR beta sequences and from how often those sequences occurred across donors. In an earlier analysis of 550 to 700 of the donors, high-throughput TCR beta sequencing was used to judge whether each TCR beta V gene segment behaved as functional or pseudogenic. Alongside the repertoire data, information on donor age, sex, ethnicity and CMV serostatus was compiled. A later genetic analysis used genome-wide SNP genotypes for about 60% of the roughly 670 donors, treating that subset as a discovery cohort. Every repertoire in the discovery cohort had been generated on one and the same sequencing platform. HLA typing included class I and class II loci at four-digit resolution. Typing coverage varied by locus: roughly 620-630 donors for A, B, C, DRB1 and DQB1; under 550 for DQA1; approximately 570 for DPA1; 450 to 480 for DPB1. Four or five DR-DQ haplotypes were handled as single units for association and clustering because linkage in the cohort was strong. Across around 400 genotyped donors of the cohort, an average of approximately 240,000 unique TCR beta nucleotide sequences per donor were sequenced, and approximately 17% of those sequences were non-productive.

The library was prepared using the immunoSEQ multiplex PCR assay. A mixture of 60 forward primers for TCR Vbeta segments and 13 reverse primers for TCR Jbeta segments was used in the multiplex PCR. The CDR3 region of rearranged TCR beta genes was amplified from genomic DNA with a multiplex PCR assay. The amplified TCR beta libraries were sequenced on the Illumina HiSeq System as 87-base-pair reads. Per the authors' processing: A later analysis tallied roughly 80 million unique TCR beta chains across the approximately 670 repertoires, and roughly 11 million of those chains were shared by two or more donors. A nearest-neighbor algorithm error-corrected the raw reads and collapsed the reads into unique sequences, merging closely related sequences to remove PCR and sequencing errors. V, D and J gene segments were assigned by aligning CDR3 sequences to IMGT reference sequences. For a sequence to be retained, at least a six-nucleotide match to both a V gene segment and a J gene segment was required. Rearrangements were called productive when the CDR3 lacked stop codons and stayed in frame with V and J; all others were non-productive. Following IMGT convention, CDR3 was defined as the stretch from the second conserved V-encoded cysteine up to the conserved J-encoded phenylalanine. Sequences without an unambiguous match to a single V gene segment were excluded from the earlier analysis of a few hundred of the donors. An earlier analysis of 550 to 650 of the donors classified V segments as functional when productive rearrangements were above 56.7% and as segregating when the standard deviation between donors was above 5%. To diagnose cytomegalovirus status from the catalog of TCR beta chain sequences, a statistical classification framework was built. A later analysis assigned V and J genes by comparing TCR nucleotide sequences with IMGT/GENE-DB human TR gene sequences. Using the TCRdist pipeline, a later analysis assigned CDR3 sequences along with most-parsimonious VDJ recombination scenarios. In a later analysis, every TCR beta chain was defined by the combination of its CDR3 amino acid sequence and its V-gene family, and reads without a unique V-gene family were dropped. To address suspected cross-contamination and a sequencing artifact, a later analysis removed roughly 580 highly shared, low-generation-probability nucleotide sequences. In a later analysis, a clonal expansion index for each public chain was calculated from normalized within-repertoire ranks of inferred template counts. A later analysis computed generation probabilities with a VDJ recombination model fitted to out-of-frame rearrangements, and checked the results against IGoR. In a later analysis, TCR-TCR, TCR-HLA and TCR-CMV co-occurrence was scored with hypergeometric tests, and a repertoire-size bias correction was applied to TCR pairs. A later analysis estimated false discovery rates by permuting HLA or CMV assignments 20 times. In a later analysis, co-occurring TCRs were grouped using DBSCAN, and TCRdist sequence similarity was added for clustering within HLA-allele-positive subsets. Co-occurrence clustering excluded repertoires with fewer than 30,000 or more than 120,000 public chains, plus five with anomalous nucleotide sharing. The table comes from immuneACCESS by way of TCRdb, which keeps in-frame sequences with V and J called. Part of the clones is missing from these tables; in studies checked, under half for an unresolved V gene and the rest for unknown reasons. V and J calls and clone size are copied from that table; D and trimming were computed from the DNA. A total of fewer than 250,000 clones appear in this sample, about 72% of them only once. The ten biggest clones cover approximately 3.8% of the sample.

From a lookup of the germline V gene, CDR1 and CDR2 are MGHDK and SYGVNS. The CDR3 covers 14 residues, taking in both the cysteine and the phenylalanine. Only the CDR3 DNA stays, 42 bases, in frame from base 1. V sheds 3 bases and J sheds 4 bases, leaving 12 bases between their ends. In total, 600 or so healthy bone marrow donors made up the cohort. At the time of sampling, every cohort member was nominally healthy, though immune exposures that went unrecorded were likely present. The donor tested CMV seronegative, placing the donor among the 300 to 400 seronegative members of the cohort. Each donor provided a peripheral blood sample, and peripheral blood mononuclear cells were used for TCR beta sequencing. Genomic DNA extraction from the blood cell samples was performed with the Qiagen DNeasy Blood Extraction Kit. Study-wide findings and limitations: For the cohort, immune exposure information was limited to CMV serostatus. A further reported finding was that TCR beta sequences accurately predicted the HLA-A and HLA-B alleles for most subjects in the first cohort. Because counts were too low, fewer than 20 rarely observed V segments, including chromosome 9 orphons, were excluded from the earlier analysis of fewer than 650 of the donors. A later analysis found that HLA-associated TCR beta chains were more clonally expanded and had lower generation probabilities than equally common non-associated chains. At a false discovery rate of 0.05, a later analysis linked 15,000 to 20,000 TCR beta sequences to specific HLA alleles. Linkage disequilibrium might explain the correlated functional status among segregating V segments, but an unknown experimental factor could not be excluded. This cohort had only TCR beta chains sequenced, and the lack of alpha or paired-chain data limited which features could be detected. In a later genetic analysis, a missense DCLRE1C variant was associated with V-gene and J-gene trimming of TCR beta chains, and the association was replicated in an independent cohort. The study gave a list of over 150 TCR beta chains associated with cytomegalovirus. According to a later analysis, most CMV-associated TCR beta chains appeared to be HLA-restricted, and the HLA associations seemed to be driven largely by CMV exposure. While some public TCRs were present in many individuals, most TCR sequences turned up only very rarely across donors. Because some donors lacked HLA typing at each locus, the association tests relied only on the typed subset. Several of the top co-occurrence clusters appeared to be linked to parvovirus B19, influenza, CMV and Epstein-Barr virus, according to a later analysis. A later genetic analysis reported fewer N-insertions in productive TCRs among donors in an Asian-associated ancestry cluster than the approximately 670-donor mean. It was suggested by the authors that the approach could potentially be generalized to other disease states and immunological phenotypes. When HLA alleles, especially DR and DQ, strongly co-occurred, TCR associations were difficult to assign to individual alleles. The sequencing pipeline was judged likely to have produced a cluster of highly shared sequence variants as a technical artifact. Some IMGT-functional V segments, including TRBV6-2 and TRBV6-3, could not be distinguished by the 87-base-pair reads and were therefore excluded. Broadly in line with IMGT annotations, most TCR beta V segments showed up in productive rearrangements about 87% or about 30% of the time in an earlier analysis of several hundred of the donors. Presence/absence analyses assumed roughly uniform sequencing depth across donors, an assumption that may not hold. A later analysis found that TCR association rates varied across HLA loci, with DRB1 alleles showing the most associated TCRs and HLA-C alleles the fewest. The classifier was reported to diagnose cytomegalovirus status with high specificity and sensitivity in both the original cohort and the validation cohort. In vitro tests confirmed that a few of the cytomegalovirus-associated TCR beta chains recognize cytomegalovirus antigens.

For this clone: Its recognized antigen is unknown. Base qualities are not provided; no much larger clone lies one nucleotide away.

The sequenced sample was PBMCs. Recombination linked TRBV25-1 to TRBJ1-2; a tentative D match to TRBD1 spans 5 bases. This sequence was found in a male donor in good health and CMV-seronegative. The nucleotides are TGTGCCAGCAGTGAGGCAGGGTGGGGCTATGGCTACACCTTC. It translates as CASSEAGWGYGYTF.